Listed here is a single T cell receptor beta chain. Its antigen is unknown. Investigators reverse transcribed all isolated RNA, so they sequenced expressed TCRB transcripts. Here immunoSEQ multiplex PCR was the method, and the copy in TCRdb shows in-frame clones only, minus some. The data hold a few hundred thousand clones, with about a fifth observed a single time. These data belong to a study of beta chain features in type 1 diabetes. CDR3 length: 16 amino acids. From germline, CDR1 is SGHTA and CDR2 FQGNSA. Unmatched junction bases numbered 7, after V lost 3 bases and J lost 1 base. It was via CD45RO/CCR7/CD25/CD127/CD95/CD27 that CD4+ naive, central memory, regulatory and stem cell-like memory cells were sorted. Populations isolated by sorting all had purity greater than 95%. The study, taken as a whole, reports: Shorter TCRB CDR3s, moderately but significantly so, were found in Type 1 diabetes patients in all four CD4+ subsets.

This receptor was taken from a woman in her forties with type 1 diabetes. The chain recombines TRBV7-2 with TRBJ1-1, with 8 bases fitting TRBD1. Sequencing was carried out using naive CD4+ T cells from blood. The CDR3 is CASSFSSGTGNTEAFF. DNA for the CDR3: TGTGCCAGCAGCTTCTCGAGCGGGACAGGGAACACTGAAGCTTTCTTT. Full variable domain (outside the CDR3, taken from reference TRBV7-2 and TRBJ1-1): GAGVSQSPSNKVTEKGKDVELRCDPISGHTALYWYRQSLGQGLEFLIYFQGNSAPDKSGLPSDRFSAERTGGSVSTLTIQRTQQEDSAVYLCASSFSSGTGNTEAFFGQGTRLTVV.